These 5 T cell receptor beta chains came from one sample sequenced in a study of T cell responses to AZD1222 COVID-19 vaccine. Assay used: immunoSEQ multiplex PCR; TCRdb lists only in-frame clones, some missing. The profile shows approximately 150,000 clones, approximately 92% of them singletons. Here the sequenced sample was peripheral blood, taken on day 0 of AZD1222 vaccination. The receptors were gathered from an adult in good health.

V gene TRBV28 combines with J gene TRBJ2-3; 7 nucleotides line up with TRBD2. The CDR3 totals 16 residues. The germline CDR1 and CDR2 sequences are MDHEN and SYDVKM. V shed 6 bases and J 3 bases; nucleotides not matched to a gene: 12. In nucleotides, the CDR3 is TGTGCCAGCAGGACCCATGGCGGGAGAAGTACAGATACGCAGTATTTT. Translated, it gives CASRTHGGRSTDTQYF.

The V and J genes are TRBV5-1 and TRBJ2-3; TRBD2 matches at 9 bases. The ends lost 4 bases at V and 0 bases at J; junction bases unmatched: 3. The CDR3 runs 15 residues. In germline, CDR1 is SGHRS, CDR2 YFSETQ. The CDR3 bases are TGCGCCAGCAGCCCTAGCGGGGTAAGCACAGATACGCAGTATTTT. This translates into CASSPSGVSTDTQYF.

This clone was seen once. This chain connects TRBV12-3 or TRBV12-4 to TRBJ1-4; D remains unclear. The CDR3 contains 13 residues. Trimming stripped 5 bases from V and 4 bases from J, with 8 bases between. As DNA, the CDR3 is TGTGCCAGCAGTGTGCGGGTTAATGAAAAACTGTTTTTT. It specifies CASSVRVNEKLFF.

V is TRBV4-2 and J is TRBJ1-3, with a possible D match to TRBD1 (5 bases). Germline lookup yields CDR1 LGHNA and CDR2 YNFKEQ. Trimming removed 7 bases at V and 7 bases at J, with 29 bases between. There are 18 residues in the CDR3. The CDR3 DNA is TGTGCCAGCACCCCCACGGACGCAGGCAGGGTAATCAGGAACACCATATATTTT. This gives the protein CASTPTDAGRVIRNTIYF.

The rearrangement joins TRBV25-1 to TRBJ1-1, with D unresolved. The CDR3 is made up of 13 amino acids. Germline V gene data show CDR1 as MGHDK and CDR2 as SYGVNS. The V end was cut by 3 bases, the J end by 1 base, with 6 bases between. For the CDR3, the DNA is TGTGCCAGCAGTGACTTGTGGAACACTGAAGCTTTCTTT. Protein product: CASSDLWNTEAFF.